The 25 T cell receptor beta chains given below trace back to one sample, sequenced in a study of T-cell memory formation after mild COVID-19. TCRdb redid the calling of the 5' RACE reads with MiXCR, one entry per CDR3 protein. Of 190,000 or so distinct CDR3 sequences in the sample, 25% to 35% were seen once. What was sequenced was PBMCs or a T cell subset sorted from them (not recorded which). The source of these receptors is an adult woman who had mild COVID-19 (a few samples of this study predate the infection). Cell type and time point are not known.

This clonotype has a handful of counts. At one of its ends the junction is not consistent with the germline gene, which may arise from a read error. This chain joins TRBV7-9 and TRBJ2-7; D is unresolved. This CDR3 is 12 amino acids long. The germline V gene has CDR1 SEHNR and CDR2 FQNEAQ (reference sequence). For the CDR3, the DNA is TGTGCCAGCAGCTTTGATGTGGCAGGACGGGACTTC. Protein: CASSFDVAGRDF.

This clonotype was recorded a few times. This sequence joins TRBV27 and TRBJ2-2, with TRBD1 matching 7 bases. CDR1 and CDR2 (germline): MNHEY, SMNVEV (reference sequence). Trimming at V came to 6 bases and at J to 7 bases, leaving 14 bases not matched to a gene. CDR3 length: 16 residues. The CDR3: CASRRDSFRVGGELFF. CDR3 coding DNA: TGTGCCAGCAGGAGGGACAGTTTCCGGGTCGGCGGGGAGCTGTTTTTT.

V and J are TRBV25-1 and TRBJ1-2; D gene uncertain. The CDR3 covers 11 residues. V was cut by 2 bases and J by 2 bases, with 0 bases left in between. Germline V gene sequence: CDR1 MGHDK, CDR2 SYGVNS. For the CDR3, the DNA is TGTGCCAGCAGTGAAAACTATGGCTACACCTTC. Its translation is CASSENYGYTF.

This chain connects TRBV5-1 to TRBJ2-2, with 9 nucleotides matching TRBD1. This CDR3 is built from 15 residues. With V trimmed by 5 bases and J by 6 bases, 8 bases remained unmatched. CDR1 is SGHRS and CDR2 is YFSETQ in the germline V gene. CDR3 amino acids: CASSGPGQGPGELFF. DNA of the CDR3: TGCGCCAGCAGTGGGCCGGGACAGGGTCCCGGGGAGCTGTTTTTT.

The chain uses TRBV7-8 and TRBJ2-5; TRBD2 is a possible D gene (5 bases). Trimming stripped 2 bases from V and 5 bases from J, with 15 bases between. The CDR3 length is 15 residues. Germline CDR1 and CDR2: SGHVS and FQNEAQ. The CDR3 loop is CASSLRLQERETQYF. Here the CDR3 DNA reads TGTGCCAGCAGCTTAAGGCTCCAGGAGCGGGAGACCCAGTACTTC.

The J gene is TRBJ1-1, the V gene TRBV10-3, with a possible D match to TRBD1 (5 bases). The CDR3 length is 16 residues. Germline CDR1 is ENHRY and CDR2 is SYGVKD. Between the trimmed V and J ends, which lost 5 bases and 0 bases, there was a span of 16 bases. The CDR3 DNA is TGTGCCATCAGTCGGACTTCCGGGGGAATGAACACTGAAGCTTTCTTT. Translated, it gives CAISRTSGGMNTEAFF.

The V gene is TRBV6-5, the J gene TRBJ2-2; D not certain. Germline CDR1 MNHEY, CDR2 SVGAGI. The CDR3 runs to 15 residues. Trimming stripped 2 bases from V and 5 bases from J, with 12 bases between. This CDR3 is CASSYDPSRTGELFF. The DNA of the CDR3 is TGTGCCAGCAGTTACGACCCCTCCAGAACCGGGGAGCTGTTTTTT.

The chain links TRBV3-1 to TRBJ1-2, with D uncertain. The CDR3 spans 13 residues. Germline CDR1 is LGHDT and CDR2 is YNNKEL (reference sequence). Between the trimmed V and J ends, which lost 1 base and 3 bases, there was a span of 6 bases. CDR3 residues: CASSQVPDYGYTF. In DNA, the CDR3 is TGTGCCAGCAGCCAAGTTCCAGACTATGGCTACACCTTC.

In this sample, this clonotype turned up a few times. V gene TRBV7-2 combines with J gene TRBJ2-1, with 10 bases lining up with TRBD2. V shed 5 bases, J shed 4 bases, and the junction held 2 bases outside the gene matches. The V gene's germline CDR1 is SGHTA and CDR2 FQGNSA. This CDR3 is 14 amino acids long. The CDR3, as DNA: TGTGCCAGCAGCGCGGGACTAGCGTACAATGAGCAGTTCTTC. As protein: CASSAGLAYNEQFF.

The chain has TRBV29-1 and TRBJ2-7, with TRBD2 matching 15 bases. Per the germline V gene, CDR1 is SQVTM and CDR2 is ANQGSEA. This CDR3 comprises 13 residues. With V trimmed by 4 bases and J by 9 bases, 4 bases remained unmatched. The CDR3 sequence is CSVGTSGRGLQYF. In DNA form, the CDR3 reads TGCAGCGTTGGGACTAGCGGGAGGGGCCTGCAGTACTTC.

This clonotype was counted between two and nine times. The rearrangement joins TRBV7-9 to TRBJ2-7; D tentatively reads TRBD1 or TRBD2 (6 bases each). The CDR3 spans 18 residues. Germline V gene lookup returns CDR1 SEHNR and CDR2 FQNEAQ (reference sequence). V was pared by 6 bases and J by 3 bases, with 27 bases between. As DNA, the CDR3 is TGTGCCAGCAGACCCGCCTTACCCGTCGGGGGCCAGAGCTACGAGCAGTACTTC. Protein sequence: CASRPALPVGGQSYEQYF.

This clonotype was seen a few times. J is TRBJ1-2 and V is TRBV5-6; TRBD1 matches at 7 bases. CDR3 length: 14 amino acids. V shed 5 bases and J 4 bases; nucleotides not matched to a gene: 8. The germline CDR1 and CDR2 sequences are SGHDT and YYEEEE. The CDR3 loop reads CASSPGTESYGYTF. CDR3 DNA: TGTGCCAGCAGTCCCGGGACAGAGTCCTATGGCTACACCTTC.

This clonotype was seen a handful of times. The V gene is TRBV7-2, the J gene TRBJ2-1; 9 bases are a match to TRBD2. Unmatched junction bases numbered 9, after V lost 1 base and J lost 8 bases. Germline loops: CDR1 SGHTA, CDR2 FQGNSA. CDR3 length: 16 residues. Written as DNA, the CDR3 is TGTGCCAGCAGCTTAGGGCTGGCGGGGGGGCTCCATGAGCAGTTCTTC. Residues: CASSLGLAGGLHEQFF. The full variable domain, completed using reference TRBV7-2 and TRBJ2-1, is GAGVSQSPSNKVTEKGKDVELRCDPISGHTALYWYRQSLGQGLEFLIYFQGNSAPDKSGLPSDRFSAERTGGSVSTLTIQRTQQEDSAVYLCASSLGLAGGLHEQFFGPGTRLTVL.

The chain links TRBV5-4 to TRBJ1-5; D remains ambiguous. The CDR3 has 13 residues. In germline, CDR1 is SGHNT, CDR2 YYREEE (reference sequence). V was pared by 0 bases and J by 7 bases, with 8 bases between. CDR3 sequence: CASSLDIGQPQHF. CDR3 nucleotides: TGTGCCAGCAGCTTGGACATAGGGCAGCCCCAGCATTTT.

The chain combines TRBV11-2 with TRBJ2-6; D remains ambiguous. Germline CDR1 is SGHAT and CDR2 is FQNNGV. CDR3 size: 16 residues. V lost 3 bases and J lost 0, with 9 bases in between. CDR3 protein: CASSFGRSSGANVLTF. The CDR3 DNA follows: TGTGCCAGCAGCTTTGGACGGTCCTCTGGGGCCAACGTCCTGACTTTC.

On this clonotype itself: A much bigger clone sits one base away, suggesting this may be a read error. V usage is TRBV5-6 and J usage is TRBJ2-1; 8 bases agree with TRBD1. CDR3 length: 15 residues. V shed 2 bases, J shed 3 bases, and the junction held 4 bases outside the gene matches. CDR1 SGHDT and CDR2 YYEEEE come from the germline V gene. As DNA, the CDR3 is TGTGCCAGCAGCTTTGGACAGGGCCGCTACAATGAGCAGTTCTTC. Amino acids: CASSFGQGRYNEQFF.

This clonotype turned up a few times. The rearrangement links TRBV7-9 to TRBJ2-2; D perhaps matches TRBD1 (6 bases). Germline CDR1 is SEHNR and CDR2 is FQNEAQ (reference sequence). V was trimmed by 3 bases and J by 3 bases, leaving 20 bases between them. CDR3 length: 18 residues. This chain's CDR3 is CASSFIPQGAGDTGELFF. As DNA, the CDR3 is TGTGCCAGCAGCTTTATCCCCCAGGGTGCAGGGGACACCGGGGAGCTGTTTTTT. Combining the CDR3 with reference TRBV7-9 and TRBJ2-2 gives the whole variable domain DTGVSQNPRHKITKRGQNVTFRCDPISEHNRLYWYRQTLGQGPEFLTYFQNEAQLEKSRLLSDRFSAERPKGSFSTLEIQRTEQGDSAMYLCASSFIPQGAGDTGELFFGEGSRLTVL.

This chain links TRBV25-1 with TRBJ2-5, with 12 bases matching TRBD2. Looked up from germline, CDR1 is MGHDK and CDR2 is SYGVNS. The CDR3 has 21 amino acids. The trim removed 3 bases at V and 3 bases at J, leaving 20 bases unmatched. Here the CDR3 reads CASSEGAGGRLAGDGEETQYF. The CDR3 DNA follows: TGTGCCAGCAGTGAGGGGGCAGGGGGACGACTAGCGGGAGACGGCGAAGAGACCCAGTACTTC.

The V call is TRBV24-1, the J call TRBJ2-3, with a weak D call TRBD2 (6 bases). Trimming removed 2 bases from V and 4 bases from J, with 15 bases in between. The CDR3 has 16 residues. Germline V gives CDR1 KGHDR, CDR2 SFDVKD. The CDR3 nucleotides are TGTGCCACCAGTGATTATCGGCAGGAGGGTTCAGATACGCAGTATTTT. Translation gives CATSDYRQEGSDTQYF.

This clonotype was detected a few times. The V call is TRBV11-2, the J call TRBJ2-7, with D possibly matching TRBD2 (6 bases). The CDR3 is 14 residues long. V lost 1 base and J 3 bases, leaving 10 bases between the germline ends. Germline CDR1 SGHAT, CDR2 FQNNGV. The DNA for the CDR3 is TGTGCCAGCAGCTTAGGCGGGGCGATCTACGAGCAGTACTTC. Protein: CASSLGGAIYEQYF.

The V call is TRBV24-1, the J call TRBJ1-5; 7 bases are shared with TRBD1. Germline assignment: CDR1 KGHDR and CDR2 SFDVKD. The CDR3 contains 14 residues. V was clipped by 10 bases and J by 3 bases; unmatched bases: 8. The DNA for the CDR3 is TGTGCCACGAGCCGACAGGGCCCCAATCAGCCCCAGCATTTT. As protein: CATSRQGPNQPQHF.

V usage is TRBV4-2 and J usage is TRBJ2-7, with 7 positions matching TRBD1. The CDR3 spans 14 residues. J gave up 4 bases and V 3 bases, and 6 bases lay outside the gene matches. Germline-derived CDR1 and CDR2 are LGHNA and YNFKEQ. The CDR3 coding sequence is TGTGCCAGCAGCCAGGGCCCGACAGGGTACGAGCAGTACTTC. As protein: CASSQGPTGYEQYF.

This clonotype has just one count. The chain is built from TRBV5-6 and TRBJ2-2; no clear D gene. The V end was cut by 2 bases, the J end by 0 bases, with 11 bases between. The CDR3 sequence is 16 residues long. Germline V CDR1 and CDR2: SGHDT, YYEEEE. In nucleotides, the CDR3 is TGTGCCAGCAGCTTAAGGAGAGCTTCGAACACCGGGGAGCTGTTTTTT. Translating it yields CASSLRRASNTGELFF.

Turning to this clonotype: A junction boundary mismatches the germline segment, possibly from a read error. The chain uses TRBV3-1 and TRBJ2-2; either TRBD1 or TRBD2 may fit D (5 bases each). This CDR3 comprises 14 residues. Germline assignment: CDR1 LGHDT and CDR2 YNNKEL (reference sequence). The CDR3 loop is CDSSRRGGTGELFF. The CDR3 DNA reads as TGTGACAGCAGCCGCCGTGGGGGTACCGGGGAGCTGTTTTTT. Using reference TRBV3-1 and TRBJ2-2 for the parts outside the CDR3, the full variable domain is DTAVSQTPKYLVTQMGNDKSIKCEQNLGHDTMYWYKQDSKKFLKIMFSYNNKELIINETVPNRFSPKSPDKAHLNLHINSLELGDSAVYFCDSSRRGGTGELFFGEGSRLTVL.

The chain uses TRBV9 and TRBJ2-7; TRBD1 agrees at 7 bases. Germline trimming cut 3 bases from V and 2 bases from J; bases unmatched to any gene: 20. The CDR3 has 19 residues. Germline CDR1 and CDR2: SGDLS and YYNGEE. As DNA, the CDR3 is TGTGCCAGCAGCGCCAAATCTCATCCCCTGGGGGACAGTCCCTACGAGCAGTACTTC. This sequence encodes CASSAKSHPLGDSPYEQYF. The full variable domain, in which reference TRBV9 and TRBJ2-7 provide the parts outside the CDR3, is DSGVTQTPKHLITATGQRVTLRCSPRSGDLSVYWYQQSLDQGLQFLIQYYNGEERAKGNILERFSAQQFPDLHSELNLSSLELGDSALYFCASSAKSHPLGDSPYEQYFGPGTRLTVT.